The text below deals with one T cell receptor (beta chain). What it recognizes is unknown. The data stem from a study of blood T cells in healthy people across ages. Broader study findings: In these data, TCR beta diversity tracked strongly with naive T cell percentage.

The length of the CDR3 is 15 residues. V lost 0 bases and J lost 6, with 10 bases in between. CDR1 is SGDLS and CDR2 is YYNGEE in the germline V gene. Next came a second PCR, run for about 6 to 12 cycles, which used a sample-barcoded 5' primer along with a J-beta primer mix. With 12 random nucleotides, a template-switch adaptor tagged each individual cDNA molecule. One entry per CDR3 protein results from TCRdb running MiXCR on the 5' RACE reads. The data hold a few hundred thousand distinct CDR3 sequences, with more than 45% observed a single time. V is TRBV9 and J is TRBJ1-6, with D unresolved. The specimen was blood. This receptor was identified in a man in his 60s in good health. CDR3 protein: CASSVEDSRNSPLHF. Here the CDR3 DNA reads TGTGCCAGCAGCGTAGAGGACTCCCGTAATTCACCCCTCCACTTT.